Presented here are 31 T cell receptor beta chains from one specimen sequenced in a study of cytomegalovirus exposure and HLA in healthy donors. The PCR used 60 Vbeta and 13 Jbeta primers. TCRdb keeps only in-frame clones here, not all; method: immunoSEQ multiplex PCR. This sample yields more than 85,000 clones, of which around four fifths are seen a single time; about 1.9% belongs to the top ten. Specimen: PBMCs. The receptors stem from a boy under 18 in good health and CMV-seronegative.

This clone turned up a few times. The V and J genes are TRBV2 and TRBJ1-1; tentative D call: TRBD1 (5 bases). The CDR3 covers 14 residues. Trimming cost V 6 bases and J 0 bases, with 11 bases left between them. Per the germline V gene, CDR1 is SNHLY and CDR2 is FYNNEI. Here the CDR3 DNA reads TGTGCCAGCAGCAGATTACAGGTGAACACTGAAGCTTTCTTT. Encoded protein: CASSRLQVNTEAFF.

The CDR3 reads CASRSRGVDEQFF. The DNA for the CDR3 is TGTGCCAGCAGAAGTCGGGGTGTCGATGAGCAGTTCTTC. The chain uses TRBV27 and TRBJ2-1, with D possibly matching TRBD2 (5 bases). Germline V gene lookup returns CDR1 MNHEY and CDR2 SMNVEV (reference sequence). V was shortened by 6 bases and J by 8 bases, with 14 bases between the two germline ends. The CDR3 runs to 13 residues.

The CDR3 DNA reads as TGTGCCATCAGTGAGTCGCCGGGACAATCTAATTCACCCCTCCACTTT. Residues: CAISESPGQSNSPLHF. The rearrangement joins TRBV10-3 to TRBJ1-6; D perhaps matches TRBD1 (6 bases). CDR3 length: 16 residues. V lost 0 bases to trimming and J lost 6 bases, with 12 bases between them. The germline CDR1 and CDR2 sequences are ENHRY and SYGVKD.

The chain couples TRBV18 to TRBJ2-7, with 9 nucleotides matching TRBD1. The germline gives CDR1 KGHSH, CDR2 LQKENI. The CDR3 contains 14 residues. The V segment lost 2 bases and the J segment 7 bases; nucleotides outside the gene matches: 6. The CDR3 region has the DNA TGTGCCAGCTCACCAGGGGACAGGGCCTGGGAGCAGTACTTC. Translating it yields CASSPGDRAWEQYF.

The chain joins TRBV30 to TRBJ2-3; 8 nucleotides agree with TRBD2. The V segment lost 0 bases and the J segment 7 bases; nucleotides outside the gene matches: 6. CDR3 size: 14 residues. CDR1 GTSNPN and CDR2 SVGIG come from the germline V gene (reference sequence). The DNA of the CDR3 is TGTGCCTGGAGTGTACTAGCGGTACCTTATACGCAGTATTTT. The encoded protein is CAWSVLAVPYTQYF.

This clone was observed once. CDR3 bases: TGTGCCAGCAGATCAGGGGCCCACTCTGGAAACACCATATATTTT. This codes for CASRSGAHSGNTIYF. V is TRBV6-5 and J is TRBJ1-3; maybe TRBD1 (6 bases). The CDR3 has 15 amino acids. Looked up from germline, CDR1 is MNHEY and CDR2 is SVGAGI. Deletions cut 6 bases from V and 0 bases from J, with 12 bases between.

This clone was counted a few times. The V and J genes are TRBV6-6 and TRBJ1-6, with D tentatively TRBD1 (5 bases). Germline-derived CDR1 and CDR2 are MNHNY and SVGAGI (reference sequence). The CDR3 has 15 amino acids. Trimming cost V 6 bases and J 5 bases, with 14 bases left between them. The CDR3: CASRPQGRDNSPLHF. CDR3 sequence (DNA): TGTGCCAGCAGACCCCAGGGTCGGGATAATTCACCCCTCCACTTT.

The chain couples TRBV7-6 to TRBJ1-1, with a weak D call TRBD1 (6 bases). The CDR3 contains 14 residues. Looked up from germline, CDR1 is SGHVS and CDR2 is FNYEAQ. V shed 5 bases and J shed 3 bases, with 13 bases lying between them. In DNA, the CDR3 is TGTGCCAGCAGCCAGGGGCCGATAGACACTGAAGCTTTCTTT. Its translation is CASSQGPIDTEAFF.

This sequence joins TRBV15 and TRBJ2-7, with 7 bases matching TRBD1. The CDR3 length is 16 residues. CDR1 and CDR2 from the germline V gene are LNHNV and YYDKDF (reference sequence). V lost 0 bases, J lost 2 bases, and 7 bases stayed unmatched. CDR3 in DNA: TGTGCCACCAGCAGAGAAAGGAGTCAGGGGGCCTACGAGCAGTACTTC. Protein sequence: CATSRERSQGAYEQYF.

The chain links TRBV11-2 to TRBJ2-5; the match to TRBD2 covers 7 bases. This CDR3 contains 15 residues. V lost 6 bases and J lost 1; bases outside the gene matches: 8. From germline, CDR1 is SGHAT and CDR2 FQNNGV. CDR3 DNA sequence: TGTGCCAGCAGTTCAAGACGCGGGGGCCAAGAGACCCAGTACTTC. Translating gives CASSSRRGGQETQYF.

The chain combines TRBV28 with TRBJ2-2, with 13 positions matching TRBD2. J gave up 1 base and V 5 bases, and 4 bases lay outside the gene matches. CDR3 length equals 17 residues. The germline V gene has CDR1 MDHEN and CDR2 SYDVKM. CDR3 loop: CASSLGTSGENTGELFF. For the CDR3, the DNA is TGTGCCAGCAGTCTAGGGACTAGCGGGGAGAACACCGGGGAGCTGTTTTTT.

V usage is TRBV13 and J usage is TRBJ2-7; 11 positions agree with TRBD2. The CDR3 is made up of 14 amino acids. The V and J ends lost 5 bases and 4 bases, in that order; junction bases with no gene match: 4. In germline, CDR1 is PRHDT, CDR2 FYEKMQ (reference sequence). CDR3 loop: CASSPLAGGYEQYF. Here the CDR3 DNA reads TGTGCCAGCAGCCCTCTAGCGGGGGGATACGAGCAGTACTTC.

The chain employs TRBV28 and TRBJ1-5; no firm D call. V lost 7 bases, J lost 7 bases, and 17 bases lay in between. The CDR3 consists of 14 residues. Germline V gives CDR1 MDHEN, CDR2 SYDVKM. CDR3 DNA sequence: TGTGCCAGCACCGGCACGGGGAAGGGCCAGCCCCAGCATTTT. Its protein product is CASTGTGKGQPQHF.

The rearrangement joins TRBV7-9 to TRBJ2-1, with 7 bases identical to TRBD1. The CDR3 has 13 amino acids. Trimming took 5 bases from V and 5 from J; bases not matched to a gene: 3. CDR1 SEHNR and CDR2 FQNEAQ come from the germline V gene (reference sequence). CDR3 DNA: TGTGCCAGCAGCCTAGGGACAGACAATGAGCAGTTCTTC. Translating it yields CASSLGTDNEQFF.

The V call is TRBV19, the J call TRBJ2-1, with a possible D match to TRBD1 (5 bases). This CDR3 has 12 amino acids. Germline CDR1 reads LNHDA; CDR2 reads SQIVND (reference sequence). The germline V and J ends were trimmed by 2 bases and 15 bases, with 14 bases remaining between them. CDR3 DNA: TGTGCCAGTAGTATATGGGGCGAGATATTGTTCTTC. This sequence encodes CASSIWGEILFF.

The J gene is TRBJ1-6, the V gene TRBV5-1; 8 nucleotides line up with TRBD1. V was clipped by 5 bases and J by 7 bases; unmatched bases: 5. The CDR3 is 14 amino acids. Germline lookup yields CDR1 SGHRS and CDR2 YFSETQ. The CDR3, as DNA: TGCGCCAGCAGTCTCCGGGACAGGAATTCACCCCTCCACTTT. Protein: CASSLRDRNSPLHF.

V and J are TRBV7-9 and TRBJ1-4; D is perhaps TRBD1 (5 bases). Trimming took off 6 bases at V and 8 bases at J, with 16 bases between the two ends. Germline loops: CDR1 SEHNR, CDR2 FQNEAQ (reference sequence). This CDR3 comprises 14 residues. The CDR3 region is CASRRVVSGEKLFF. The CDR3 region has the DNA TGTGCCAGCAGACGCGTAGTTTCAGGGGAAAAACTGTTTTTT.

V gene TRBV2 combines with J gene TRBJ1-5; maybe TRBD1 (5 bases). The CDR3 is made up of 14 amino acids. V lost 7 bases and J 5 bases, leaving 15 bases between the germline ends. CDR1 is SNHLY, CDR2 FYNNEI, per germline. CDR3 sequence (DNA): TGTGCCAGCACCGGGGAGGGGAAACATCAGCCCCAGCATTTT. This codes for CASTGEGKHQPQHF.

This clone was observed a handful of times. V and J are TRBV4-3 and TRBJ1-4; D uncertain. The CDR3 has 13 amino acids. Germline values: CDR1 LGHNA, CDR2 YSLEER. Trimming removed 4 bases from V and 7 bases from J, with 10 bases in between. DNA of the CDR3: TGCGCCAGCAGCCGCTACCTTGGTGAAAAACTGTTTTTT. Translated: CASSRYLGEKLFF.

The chain employs TRBV6-6 and TRBJ1-6; 9 positions match TRBD1. V trimming: 2 bases; J trimming: 6 bases; junction bases outside the gene matches: 5. The V gene's germline CDR1 is MNHNY and CDR2 SVGAGI (reference sequence). The CDR3 loop spans 16 amino acids. In nucleotides, the CDR3 is TGTGCCAGCAGTTACCCCCCGACAGGGGGTAATTCACCCCTCCACTTT. Translated: CASSYPPTGGNSPLHF.

The genes are TRBV4-1 and TRBJ2-5; D may be TRBD1 (6 bases). The germline V gene has CDR1 MGHRA and CDR2 YSYEKL. Deletions cut 0 bases from V and 4 bases from J, with 12 bases between. This CDR3 spans 15 amino acids. The DNA for the CDR3 is TGCGCCAGCAGCCAAGATACAGGGTCGGCAGAGACCCAGTACTTC. The encoded protein is CASSQDTGSAETQYF.

The chain is built from TRBV7-9 and TRBJ1-1, with D possibly TRBD1 on 5 matching bases. Trimming removed 5 bases at V and 5 bases at J, with 15 bases between. Germline loops: CDR1 SEHNR, CDR2 FQNEAQ (reference sequence). This CDR3 has 14 residues. CDR3 in amino acids: CASSPGLGVTEAFF. DNA for the CDR3: TGTGCCAGCAGCCCAGGGCTAGGGGTAACTGAAGCTTTCTTT.

This clone occurred a few times. The rearrangement links TRBV7-3 to TRBJ2-7, with a tentative D call TRBD1 (5 bases). This CDR3 has 13 amino acids. CDR1 is SGHTA and CDR2 is FQGTGA in the germline V gene. The germline V and J ends were trimmed by 3 bases and 3 bases, with 9 bases remaining between them. The CDR3 nucleotides are TGTGCCAGCAGCTTCAAAGGGGACTACGAGCAGTACTTC. This sequence encodes CASSFKGDYEQYF.

This clone was seen more than once but under ten times. The chain employs TRBV4-3 and TRBJ2-3, with 10 bases that match TRBD2. CDR3 size: 15 residues. CDR1 and CDR2 from the germline V gene are LGHNA and YSLEER. Trimming cost V 4 bases and J 2 bases; bases outside gene matches: 3. CDR3 in DNA: TGCGCCAGCAGCCCCGGACTAGCGGACACAGATACGCAGTATTTT. Translated: CASSPGLADTDTQYF.

The chain carries TRBV28 and TRBJ2-5, with 8 nucleotides matching TRBD1. This CDR3 contains 13 residues. The ends lost 7 bases at V and 5 bases at J; junction bases unmatched: 6. Germline V gives CDR1 MDHEN, CDR2 SYDVKM. The CDR3 loop is CASTRGRWETQYF. In DNA form, the CDR3 reads TGTGCCAGCACCAGGGGGCGATGGGAGACCCAGTACTTC.

The V gene is TRBV29-1, the J gene TRBJ2-1; TRBD2 agrees at 8 bases. Germline lookup yields CDR1 SQVTM and CDR2 ANQGSEA. V was pared by 6 bases and J by 10 bases, with 11 bases of the junction left unmatched. The CDR3 contains 13 residues. CDR3 bases: TGCAGCGTGGGGTCCGGGAGGGCGAGGGAGCAGTTCTTC. It specifies CSVGSGRAREQFF.

This chain links TRBV29-1 with TRBJ1-3; a weak D match, TRBD1 (5 bases). The germline CDR1 and CDR2 sequences are SQVTM and ANQGSEA. With 4 bases removed from V and 4 bases from J, the gap between germline ends came to 11 bases. The CDR3 covers 13 residues. The CDR3 sequence is CSVARTSGNTIYF. The CDR3 DNA sequence: TGCAGCGTTGCTCGGACAAGCGGAAACACCATATATTTT.

The chain uses TRBV7-3 and TRBJ2-5; D remains unclear. V lost 0 bases, J lost 9 bases, and 14 bases lay in between. The CDR3 contains 14 residues. CDR1 SGHTA and CDR2 FQGTGA come from the germline V gene. CDR3 region: CASSLTISGSAQYF. The DNA for the CDR3 is TGTGCCAGCAGCTTAACTATCTCCGGGTCGGCCCAGTACTTC.

The chain couples TRBV7-2 to TRBJ2-1, with D maybe TRBD2 (6 bases). Germline CDR1 reads SGHTA; CDR2 reads FQGNSA. This CDR3 contains 14 residues. V was clipped by 5 bases and J by 4 bases, with 12 bases between them. CDR3 amino acids: CASSPRDSYNEQFF. The CDR3, as DNA: TGTGCCAGCAGCCCTCGGGACTCTTACAATGAGCAGTTCTTC.

The chain recombines TRBV15 with TRBJ2-3, with TRBD2 matching over 15 bases. The V gene end was trimmed by 3 bases and the J gene end by 7 bases; junction bases not matched to a gene: 14. The CDR3 runs to 19 residues. In germline, CDR1 is LNHNV, CDR2 YYDKDF (reference sequence). This CDR3 is CATSSPGRGLAGGPYTQYF. The CDR3 DNA reads as TGTGCCACCAGCAGTCCGGGACGTGGACTAGCGGGAGGGCCGTATACGCAGTATTTT. The whole variable domain, filled in from reference TRBV15 and TRBJ2-3, reads DAMVIQNPRYQVTQFGKPVTLSCSQTLNHNVMYWYQQKSSQAPKLLFHYYDKDFNNEADTPDNFQSRRPNTSFCFLDIRSPGLGDTAMYLCATSSPGRGLAGGPYTQYFGPGTRLTVL.

This clone was seen once. J is TRBJ2-7 and V is TRBV10-3, with a tentative D call TRBD1 (6 bases). V lost 4 bases and J lost 5, with 18 bases in between. The CDR3 runs 15 residues. CDR1 ENHRY and CDR2 SYGVKD come from the germline V gene. The CDR3 DNA follows: TGTGCCATCAGTGGGACAGTAGTTAAGAGGGACGAGCAGTACTTC. Translation: CAISGTVVKRDEQYF.